These T cell receptor beta chains were read from a single sample in a study of blood T cell repertoires in COVID-19. Assay used: immunoSEQ multiplex PCR; TCRdb lists only in-frame clones, some missing. The sample contains tens of thousands of clones, about 87% of which appear only once. The sequenced material came from peripheral blood. These receptors were obtained from a woman aged 50 to 60 with acute or convalescent COVID-19. Each CDR3 is given with its conserved first and last residue. The D gene is left open where the match is weak. Clone size is shown for a subset of rows, as once, few, many or a class of expanded clone.

D gene | CDR3 length | clone size | J gene | V gene | CDR3 protein | CDR3 DNA
TRBD2 | 18 | - | TRBJ2-5 | TRBV28 | CASSPGTSGTLYQETQYF | TGTGCCAGCAGCCCCGGGACTAGCGGGACCCTGTACCAAGAGACCCAGTACTTC
- | 14 | - | TRBJ1-4 | TRBV10-3 | CAISEAPKGEKLFF | TGTGCCATCAGTGAGGCTCCCAAGGGGGAAAAACTGTTTTTT
- | 12 | - | TRBJ1-1 | TRBV19 | CASSEQGTEAFF | TGTGCCAGTAGCGAACAGGGAACTGAAGCTTTCTTT
- | 13 | - | TRBJ2-3 | TRBV29-1 | CSVAPREVPTQYF | TGCAGCGTCGCGCCTCGAGAGGTACCCACGCAGTATTTT
TRBD2 | 16 | - | TRBJ2-2 | TRBV11-1 | CASSGGLAGGSGELFF | TGTGCCAGCAGCGGAGGACTAGCGGGAGGGTCCGGGGAGCTGTTTTTT
- | 15 | - | TRBJ1-3 | TRBV28 | CASSFRGFAGNTIYF | TGTGCCAGCAGCTTCCGAGGGTTCGCTGGAAACACCATATATTTT
- | 14 | - | TRBJ1-3 | TRBV9 | CASSVGTTGNTIYF | TGTGCCAGCAGCGTAGGGACAACTGGAAACACCATATATTTT
TRBD1 | 15 | - | TRBJ2-1 | TRBV14 | CASSQTGDLYDEQFF | TGTGCCAGCAGCCAAACAGGGGACCTCTACGATGAGCAGTTCTTC
- | 19 | - | TRBJ1-1 | TRBV13 | CASSSGHDRSNLFVTEAFF | TGTGCCAGCAGCTCGGGGCACGACAGGTCGAATTTATTTGTTACTGAAGCTTTCTTT
TRBD2 | 15 | - | TRBJ2-1 | TRBV2 | CASKGDSGGADEQFF | TGTGCCAGCAAGGGTGATAGCGGGGGGGCCGATGAGCAGTTCTTC
- | 15 | - | TRBJ2-7 | TRBV27 | CASSSIGGNSYEQYF | TGTGCCAGCAGTTCTATTGGGGGCAACTCCTACGAGCAGTACTTC
TRBD1 | 17 | - | TRBJ2-2 | TRBV7-9 | CASTVNPGQGATGELFF | TGTGCCAGCACCGTAAATCCGGGACAGGGGGCAACCGGGGAGCTGTTTTTT
- | 18 | - | TRBJ2-3 | TRBV28 | CASSPRRGCGTSTDTQYF | TGTGCCAGCAGTCCACGCCGGGGTTGTGGCACTAGCACAGATACGCAGTATTTT
- | 14 | - | TRBJ1-5 | TRBV6-5 | CASTQGSRSQPQHF | TGTGCCAGCACCCAGGGGTCTCGGAGCCAGCCCCAGCATTTT
TRBD2 | 15 | - | TRBJ2-7 | TRBV28 | CASSFLGTSVYEQYF | TGTGCCAGCAGTTTTCTCGGGACTAGCGTATACGAGCAGTACTTC
- | 15 | - | TRBJ1-6 | TRBV4-2 | CASRPEGGRNSPLHF | TGTGCCAGCCGTCCCGAAGGGGGAAGGAATTCACCCCTCCACTTT
TRBD1 | 13 | - | TRBJ2-3 | TRBV28 | CASLKPMGQGQYF | TGTGCCAGCTTAAAGCCCATGGGACAGGGGCAGTATTTT
- | 16 | - | TRBJ1-5 | TRBV4-1 | CASSQAGHPSNQPQHF | TGCGCCAGCAGCCAAGCGGGACATCCTAGCAATCAGCCCCAGCATTTT
- | 16 | once | TRBJ2-3 | TRBV7-7 | CASSLKQPRPSDTQYF | TGTGCTAGCAGCTTAAAACAACCTAGGCCCTCGGATACGCAGTATTTT
TRBD2 | 16 | few | TRBJ2-1 | TRBV19 | CASSVALGLATNEQFF | TGTGCCAGTAGTGTGGCCCTGGGACTAGCGACCAATGAGCAGTTCTTC
- | 15 | once | TRBJ2-1 | TRBV9 | CASSAAGDSYNEQFF | TGTGCCAGCAGCGCCGCAGGGGACTCCTACAATGAGCAGTTCTTC
- | 16 | - | TRBJ2-7 | TRBV21-1 | CASSTTLRLAGGEQYF | TGTGCCAGCAGCACTACGTTAAGACTAGCGGGAGGCGAGCAGTACTTC
TRBD1 | 14 | - | TRBJ2-5 | TRBV13 | CASRYGTDQETQYF | TGTGCCAGCAGGTACGGGACAGACCAAGAGACCCAGTACTTC
TRBD2 | 15 | - | TRBJ2-5 | TRBV6-4 | CARVVGRAFGETQYF | TGTGCCAGGGTAGTCGGGAGGGCCTTTGGAGAGACCCAGTACTTC
TRBD2 | 15 | - | TRBJ2-1 | TRBV5-4 | CASSLRSGRVNEQFF | TGTGCCAGCAGCTTGCGGTCAGGGAGGGTCAATGAGCAGTTCTTC
TRBD2 | 15 | - | TRBJ2-3 | TRBV6-5 | CASIRRAGGTDTQYF | TGTGCCAGCATCCGGAGGGCGGGAGGCACAGATACGCAGTATTTT
TRBD2 | 15 | - | TRBJ2-3 | TRBV25-1 | CASSGGLAITDTQYF | TGTGCCAGCAGTGGGGGACTAGCGATCACAGATACGCAGTATTTT
TRBD2 | 15 | - | TRBJ2-1 | TRBV24-1 | CATSDGTSLYNEQFF | TGTGCCACCAGTGACGGGACTAGCCTATACAATGAGCAGTTCTTC
- | 13 | few | TRBJ1-5 | TRBV5-1 | CASSLDRDQPQHF | TGCGCCAGCAGCTTGGACAGGGATCAGCCCCAGCATTTT
TRBD1 | 14 | - | TRBJ2-7 | TRBV27 | CASSFAPRGREQYF | TGTGCCAGCAGTTTCGCTCCCAGGGGGCGCGAGCAGTACTTC
TRBD1 | 13 | - | TRBJ1-2 | TRBV5-1 | CASSLGGGDGYTF | TGCGCCAGCAGCTTGGGAGGGGGCGACGGCTACACCTTC
TRBD1 | 13 | - | TRBJ2-7 | TRBV11-3 | CASSRGPTGEQYF | TGTGCCAGCAGCCGCGGGCCGACAGGGGAGCAGTACTTC
- | 12 | - | TRBJ2-3 | TRBV12-3/TRBV12-4 | CASSPGVDTQYF | TGTGCCAGCAGCCCCGGGGTGGATACGCAGTATTTT
- | 13 | - | TRBJ2-6 | TRBV6-5 | CASRPYWANVLTF | TGTGCCAGCCGCCCCTACTGGGCCAACGTCCTGACTTTC
TRBD1 | 13 | - | TRBJ2-7 | TRBV12-3/TRBV12-4 | CASSFGTEYGQYF | TGTGCCAGCAGTTTTGGGACAGAGTATGGGCAGTACTTC
- | 15 | once | TRBJ1-3 | TRBV30 | CAWSPQVSLGNTIYF | TGTGCCTGGAGCCCCCAGGTCAGCCTAGGAAACACCATATATTTT
- | 14 | - | TRBJ2-5 | TRBV18 | CASSRDKGQETQYF | TGTGCCAGCTCACGGGACAAAGGCCAAGAGACCCAGTACTTC
- | 16 | - | TRBJ1-1 | TRBV5-1 | CASRRGSLDRNTEAFF | TGCGCCAGCAGAAGGGGGAGTTTGGACAGGAACACTGAAGCTTTCTTT
- | 14 | once | TRBJ2-3 | TRBV19 | CASSIARTTDTQYF | TGTGCCAGTAGTATAGCTCGGACTACAGATACGCAGTATTTT
TRBD1 | 13 | - | TRBJ2-3 | TRBV7-2 | CASTTGGTDTQYF | TGTGCCAGCACCACAGGGGGCACAGATACGCAGTATTTT
TRBD1 | 17 | - | TRBJ1-4 | TRBV3-1/TRBV3-2 | CASSRYSGGGINEKLFF | TGTGCCAGCAGCCGCTACTCAGGGGGCGGTATTAATGAAAAACTGTTTTTT
TRBD1 | 18 | - | TRBJ1-6 | TRBV27 | CASSSWGAGGPNNSPLHF | TGTGCCAGCAGTTCCTGGGGGGCAGGGGGACCCAATAATTCACCCCTCCACTTT